This T cell receptor (beta chain) was identified during a study of cytomegalovirus exposure and HLA in healthy donors. Points from the study as a whole: Cytomegalovirus status was reportedly diagnosed by the classifier with high specificity and sensitivity. Presence/absence results assume similar sequencing depth per donor, which may not hold.

Amplification used 60 Vbeta primers and 13 Jbeta primers. Generated by immunoSEQ multiplex PCR, the TCRdb table keeps only in-frame clones and is missing some. The sample includes roughly 140,000 clones, just under 65% of them seen just once. This clone was seen a single time. Its antigen is not identified. The V gene end was trimmed by 0 bases and the J gene end by 0 bases; junction bases not matched to a gene: 4. Per the germline V gene, CDR1 is MNHEY and CDR2 is SMNVEV (reference sequence). There are 16 residues in the CDR3. The TCR was taken from a woman in her sixties in good health and CMV-seropositive. The rearrangement links TRBV27 to TRBJ2-7; 8 bases are shared with TRBD2. Sequencing was done on a sample of PBMCs. DNA for the CDR3: TGTGCCAGCAGTTTATCGCGGGGGGAATTCTCCTACGAGCAGTACTTC. Its translation is CASSLSRGEFSYEQYF.